This T cell receptor (beta chain) appears in the sequencing data of a study of blood T cell repertoires in COVID-19. Looking at the study overall: The origin of the acute and convalescent COVID-19 samples was the United States, Italy and Spain. Sources were T cells, B-cell-depleted T cells, or PBMCs; the material itself was cDNA or gDNA.

Authors' analysis steps: Amplifying reference gene primers gave estimates of nucleated cell counts. Sequenced by immunoSEQ multiplex PCR; TCRdb stores in-frame clones only, minus some. V and J calls and clone size are those listed in that table; D and trimming were worked out from the DNA. This table has more than 150,000 clones, less than 85% appearing once. Germline V gene lookup returns CDR1 MNHNS and CDR2 SASEGT. The CDR3 sequence is 12 residues long. With 3 bases removed from V and 6 bases from J, the gap between germline ends came to 3 bases. This clonotype was obtained from a human donor in a cohort sampled during active COVID-19. This chain connects TRBV6-1 to TRBJ1-6, with D hard to call. Sequencing input: peripheral blood. The CDR3, as DNA: TGTGCCAGCAGTGACCTTAATTCACCCCTCCACTTT. This encodes CASSDLNSPLHF.